This TCR beta chain was sequenced during a study of shared clonotypes between healthy human individuals. Samples underwent the assay at deep level. As originally analysed: ImmunoSEQ output held junction-only sequences without quality scores, so filtering differed. Some clones are missing from TCRdb's copy, which holds only in-frame ones; the method was immunoSEQ multiplex PCR. The V and J calls and the clone size are those of that table, but D and trimming were determined from the DNA. The table records about 2.4 million clones, approximately 90% of them present only once. V gave up 5 bases and J gave up 1 base, with 11 bases separating them. Per germline, CDR1 LNHDA and CDR2 SQIVND (reference sequence). The CDR3 has 15 amino acids.

The sequencing sample was made of naive CD4+ T cells sorted from blood. Subset described: CD45RA+ positively selected. The TCR comes from a man between 18 and 35 years old in good health. The chain has TRBV19 and TRBJ2-2; D may correspond to TRBD1 or TRBD2 (5 bases each). The CDR3 DNA reads as TGTGCCAGTAGTCCCCAGGGACGGAACACCGGGGAGCTGTTTTTT. Protein: CASSPQGRNTGELFF.